The clone carrying this T cell receptor beta chain was counted many times. Lactation, pregnancy, other autoimmune disease or uncontrolled infection excluded patients. Used for diagnoses were clinical symptoms, serum thyroxine and TRAb, thyroid ultrasound and orbital computed tomography. These data are taken from a study of T cells in Graves' hyperthyroidism and ophthalmopathy. Amplification of TCR beta CDR3 regions was performed using RNA transcripts as template. The primer set for the first-round RT-PCR of the TCR CDR3 was HTBI. A single record per CDR3 protein comes from TCRdb applying MiXCR to the multiplex PCR reads. The table shows a few hundred thousand distinct CDR3 sequences, with 13% to 15% occurring only once. The receptor was derived from a woman between 35 and 50 years old with Graves' hyperthyroidism. The sample comprised blood.

CDR3 protein: CSASGSADRGISGANVLTF. The CDR3 nucleotides read TGCAGTGCTAGTGGATCGGCGGACAGGGGGATCTCTGGGGCCAACGTCCTGACTTTC. This chain uses TRBV20-1 with TRBJ2-6, with 10 nucleotides matching TRBD1. Germline CDR1 is DFQATT and CDR2 is SNEGSKA (reference sequence). The CDR3 totals 19 residues. Trimming removed 3 bases from V and 0 bases from J; junction bases left unmatched: 11.